These T cell receptor beta chains were read from a single sample in a study of siplizumab effects on memory and regulatory T cells. The protocol was immunoSEQ multiplex PCR, while the TCRdb copy is restricted to in-frame clones and leaves out a portion. The sample has around 110,000 clones, 90% to 95% seen once. Sequences were obtained from non-Treg CD4+ T cells sorted from blood. These TCRs come from a human donor in good health. CDR3s include the opening cysteine and the closing phenylalanine or tryptophan. Fields, in order: V gene, J gene, D gene, clone size, CDR3 protein, CDR3 DNA. D genes are given only for firm matches. The size entry is marked missing in some rows and otherwise reads once, few, many or a size class.

TRBV7-2	TRBJ1-3	TRBD1	NA	CASSLVAGGDSGNTIYF	TGTGCCAGCAGCTTAGTGGCAGGGGGAGACTCTGGAAACACCATATATTTT
TRBV7-4	TRBJ1-5	NA	NA	CASSPPRVYSNQPQHF	TGTGCCAGCAGCCCGCCCCGGGTTTATAGCAATCAGCCCCAGCATTTT
TRBV13	TRBJ1-1	NA	NA	CASSLNRVTEAFF	TGTGCCAGCAGCTTGAACAGGGTCACTGAAGCTTTCTTT
TRBV7-9	TRBJ2-6	NA	NA	CASSPVGFSGANVLTF	TGTGCCAGCAGCCCGGTGGGGTTCTCTGGGGCCAACGTCCTGACTTTC
TRBV7-2	TRBJ2-5	NA	NA	CASSPPGLHQETQYF	TGTGCCAGCAGCCCGCCGGGACTCCACCAAGAGACCCAGTACTTC
TRBV19	TRBJ1-1	TRBD1	NA	CASSPPTGLKTEAFF	TGTGCCAGTAGTCCCCCGACAGGGCTAAAAACTGAAGCTTTCTTT
TRBV7-8	TRBJ1-1	TRBD1	once	CASSLALQGARTEAFF	TGTGCCAGCAGCTTAGCTTTACAGGGGGCGCGCACTGAAGCTTTCTTT
TRBV27	TRBJ2-7	NA	NA	CASSSGGTVAIYEQYF	TGTGCCAGCAGCTCTGGGGGGACAGTCGCCATATACGAGCAGTACTTC
TRBV29-1	TRBJ2-4	NA	NA	CSVGVLDIQYF	TGCAGCGTGGGTGTTTTGGACATTCAGTACTTC
TRBV5-6	TRBJ2-5	NA	NA	CASSLVGEETQYF	TGTGCCAGCAGCTTGGTCGGGGAAGAGACCCAGTACTTC
TRBV11-2	TRBJ2-1	TRBD2	NA	CASSLVVAGLEGQEQFF	TGTGCCAGCAGCTTAGTTGTGGCGGGACTAGAGGGTCAGGAGCAGTTCTTC
TRBV29-1	TRBJ2-1	NA	once	CSVEQGGPYNEQFF	TGCAGCGTTGAACAGGGGGGTCCCTACAATGAGCAGTTCTTC
TRBV6-4	TRBJ2-1	TRBD2	NA	CASSGSGSFNEQFF	TGTGCCAGCAGTGGAAGCGGGAGTTTCAATGAGCAGTTCTTC
TRBV5-1	TRBJ2-7	NA	NA	CASGYGVGTVYEQYF	TGCGCCAGCGGTTACGGGGTCGGCACGGTCTACGAGCAGTACTTC
TRBV5-5	TRBJ2-1	NA	NA	CASSWTEDYNEQFF	TGTGCCAGCAGCTGGACTGAAGACTACAATGAGCAGTTCTTC
TRBV9	TRBJ1-1	NA	few	CASSVAGGGTEAFF	TGTGCCAGCAGCGTTGCCGGGGGAGGAACTGAAGCTTTCTTT
TRBV7-2	TRBJ1-6	TRBD1	NA	CASDKDRAYNSPLHF	TGTGCCAGCGACAAGGACAGGGCGTATAATTCACCCCTCCACTTT
TRBV28	TRBJ2-7	TRBD1	NA	CASGYGDRANEQYF	TGTGCCAGCGGTTACGGGGACAGGGCTAACGAGCAGTACTTC
TRBV11-2	TRBJ2-1	TRBD2	NA	CASRRESSYNEQFF	TGTGCCAGCAGGCGGGAGTCATCCTACAATGAGCAGTTCTTC
TRBV4-1	TRBJ1-2	NA	NA	CASSHNPNYGYTF	TGCGCCAGCAGCCATAACCCTAACTATGGCTACACCTTC
TRBV7-3	TRBJ1-1	TRBD1	NA	CASSLTGPSLNTEAFF	TGTGCCAGCAGCTTGACAGGGCCCAGCCTAAACACTGAAGCTTTCTTT
TRBV2	TRBJ2-3	NA	NA	CASSEYRYTDTQYF	TGTGCCAGCAGTGAATACCGGTACACAGATACGCAGTATTTT
TRBV19	TRBJ2-2	TRBD2	NA	CASSRSTSGGNTGELFF	TGTGCCAGTAGTAGATCGACTAGCGGGGGTAACACCGGGGAGCTGTTTTTT
TRBV19	TRBJ2-7	TRBD1	NA	CASSIGGQPTYEQYF	TGTGCCAGTAGTATAGGGGGACAGCCGACCTACGAGCAGTACTTC
TRBV7-6	TRBJ1-2	NA	NA	CASSSSGAPAYGYTF	TGTGCCAGCAGCTCCTCCGGGGCCCCGGCCTATGGCTACACCTTC
TRBV2	TRBJ2-3	TRBD2	NA	CASSASGSSTDTQYF	TGTGCCAGCAGTGCCAGCGGGAGTTCCACAGATACGCAGTATTTT
TRBV7-9	TRBJ2-1	TRBD2	NA	CASSPRGGSSGGNEQFF	TGTGCCAGCAGCCCAAGGGGAGGGTCTAGCGGGGGAAATGAGCAGTTCTTC
TRBV2	TRBJ2-7	NA	NA	CASSFRGRDDNYEQYF	TGTGCCAGCAGTTTTCGTGGTCGGGACGATAACTACGAGCAGTACTTC
TRBV7-8	TRBJ2-7	NA	NA	CASSLVQSYEQYF	TGTGCCAGCAGCTTAGTTCAATCCTACGAGCAGTACTTC
TRBV18	TRBJ2-7	NA	NA	CASSQTGTLSYEQYF	TGTGCCAGCTCACAGACCGGGACACTGTCCTACGAGCAGTACTTC
TRBV7-2	TRBJ2-1	TRBD1	NA	CASSLLGQLYNEQFF	TGTGCCAGCAGCCTCCTGGGACAGTTATACAATGAGCAGTTCTTC
TRBV2	TRBJ2-1	TRBD2	NA	CASIPAGSSYNEQFF	TGTGCCAGCATTCCAGCGGGGAGCTCCTACAATGAGCAGTTCTTC
TRBV9	TRBJ2-5	TRBD2	NA	CASSVGFSGTQETQYF	TGTGCCAGCAGCGTAGGATTTAGCGGGACCCAAGAGACCCAGTACTTC
TRBV2	TRBJ2-7	NA	NA	CASRGHPLSYEQYF	TGTGCCAGCAGGGGACATCCACTCTCCTACGAGCAGTACTTC
TRBV7-9	TRBJ2-1	NA	NA	CASGVEEQFF	TGTGCCAGCGGCGTCGAGGAGCAGTTCTTC
TRBV6-1	TRBJ2-7	NA	NA	CASSENFRGEQYF	TGTGCCAGCAGTGAGAATTTTAGAGGCGAGCAGTACTTC
TRBV30	TRBJ2-3	TRBD1	NA	CAWSVMRQGWTDTQYF	TGTGCCTGGAGTGTAATGCGACAGGGGTGGACAGATACGCAGTATTTT
TRBV2	TRBJ2-5	TRBD1	NA	CASTLQGVQETQYF	TGTGCCAGCACGCTACAGGGGGTCCAAGAGACCCAGTACTTC
TRBV11-2	TRBJ1-1	NA	NA	CASSTGYLNTEAFF	TGTGCCAGCAGCACTGGGTATTTGAACACTGAAGCTTTCTTT
TRBV6-5	TRBJ1-1	TRBD1	NA	CASSPDRGQAFF	TGTGCCAGCAGTCCGGACAGGGGGCAAGCTTTCTTT
TRBV18	TRBJ2-7	TRBD1	NA	CASSPDRVAYEQYF	TGTGCCAGCTCACCGGACAGGGTGGCCTACGAGCAGTACTTC
TRBV6-1	TRBJ2-7	NA	NA	CASTEGVNYEQYF	TGTGCCAGCACCGAGGGGGTCAACTACGAGCAGTACTTC
TRBV20-1	TRBJ2-7	NA	NA	CSVHVSYEQYF	TGCAGTGTACACGTCTCCTACGAGCAGTACTTC
TRBV5-6	TRBJ1-1	NA	once	CASSLNLGMNTEAFF	TGTGCCAGCAGCTTGAATCTCGGAATGAACACTGAAGCTTTCTTT
TRBV5-1	TRBJ2-7	TRBD2	NA	CASSWEGLTYEQYF	TGCGCCAGCAGCTGGGAGGGGCTAACCTACGAGCAGTACTTC
TRBV6-1	TRBJ2-2	NA	NA	CASSVLGAGTGELFF	TGTGCCAGCAGTGTTTTGGGGGCGGGAACCGGGGAGCTGTTTTTT
TRBV28	TRBJ1-1	TRBD1	few	CASSFTGGGTFF	TGTGCCAGCAGTTTTACAGGGGGGGGAACTTTCTTT
TRBV7-9	TRBJ2-3	NA	NA	CASSLAGVGTDTQYF	TGTGCCAGCAGCTTAGCAGGGGTCGGAACAGATACGCAGTATTTT
TRBV29-1	TRBJ2-1	TRBD2	NA	CSVDAGTSSGEQFF	TGCAGCGTTGATGCCGGGACTAGCTCAGGTGAGCAGTTCTTC
TRBV14	TRBJ2-6	NA	NA	CASSLSGANVLTF	TGTGCCAGCAGCCTTTCTGGGGCCAACGTCCTGACTTTC
TRBV30	TRBJ1-2	NA	NA	CAWNGRPTNYGYTF	TGTGCCTGGAACGGCAGGCCTACTAACTATGGCTACACCTTC
TRBV18	TRBJ1-3	TRBD1	NA	CASSGQAQLSGNTIYF	TGTGCCAGCTCCGGACAGGCCCAACTCTCTGGAAACACCATATATTTT
TRBV5-6	TRBJ1-5	NA	NA	CASSYTPEGNQPQHF	TGTGCCAGCAGCTATACCCCTGAAGGCAATCAGCCCCAGCATTTT
TRBV10-3	TRBJ1-1	NA	NA	CAISEYGQTTMNTEAFF	TGTGCCATCAGTGAGTACGGACAGACTACCATGAACACTGAAGCTTTCTTT
TRBV28	TRBJ2-5	TRBD1	NA	CASSFVQGAPRETQYF	TGTGCCAGCAGTTTTGTACAGGGGGCGCCTCGGGAGACCCAGTACTTC